A selection of T cell receptor beta chains follows, all from one sample in a study of identical twins. A single record per CDR3 protein comes from TCRdb applying MiXCR to the 5' RACE reads. The sample has a few hundred thousand distinct CDR3 sequences, 9.5% to 10% seen once. The same sample was also studied in work on yellow fever vaccine responses in identical twins.

Sequences were obtained from PBMCs. The receptors come from a woman between 18 and 30 years old in good health. Both conserved end residues are part of each CDR3. A D gene is named only where the DNA matches it firmly. Size tells how often a clone was seen (once, few, many) or the class of an expanded clone, and some rows leave it out.

d_gene	v_gene	j_gene	abundance	CDR3nt	CDR3aa
.	TRBV12-3/TRBV12-4	TRBJ1-1	.	TGTGCCAGCAGTTTAGCACAGGGAGGGACTGAAGCTTTCTTT	CASSLAQGGTEAFF
.	TRBV20-1	TRBJ1-6	many	TGCAGTGCTAGAGATGCGGCAGGGAGGGAACATAATTCACCCCTCCACTTT	CSARDAAGREHNSPLHF
TRBD1	TRBV28	TRBJ2-5	many	TGTGCCAGCAGTTTTATGGGAGCTCGACAGGGAAGGGAAGAGACCCAGTACTTC	CASSFMGARQGREETQYF
.	TRBV11-2	TRBJ2-3	.	TGTGCCAGCAGCTTAGATCTTATGAGCGGGAGCACAGATACGCAGTATTTT	CASSLDLMSGSTDTQYF
.	TRBV5-1	TRBJ1-5	many	TGCGCCAGCAGCATGGGGGGGGTAAATCAGCCCCAGCATTTT	CASSMGGVNQPQHF
.	TRBV20-1	TRBJ2-7	.	TGCAGTGCTAGTGGTTTTAGATTAAGCTCCTACGAGCAGTACTTC	CSASGFRLSSYEQYF
.	TRBV28	TRBJ1-1	.	TGTGCCAGCAAGGGGTTTAGCACTGAAGCTTTCTTT	CASKGFSTEAFF
.	TRBV5-4	TRBJ2-1	.	TGTGCCAGCAGCTTTAGTCCTTACAATGAGCAGTTCTTC	CASSFSPYNEQFF
.	TRBV20-1	TRBJ2-7	few	TGCAGTGCTAGGGAACTAGCCTACGAGCAGTACTTC	CSARELAYEQYF
.	TRBV6-2/TRBV6-3	TRBJ1-2	.	TGTGCCAGCAGTTACTCTTCCAGGGTTGAGATAGGGGTCTCTAACTATGGCTACACCTTC	CASSYSSRVEIGVSNYGYTF
TRBD2	TRBV6-1	TRBJ2-3	.	TGTGCCAGCAGTCAGACTAGCGGGGAAGATACGCAGTATTTT	CASSQTSGEDTQYF
.	TRBV5-1	TRBJ1-6	many	TGCGCCAGCAGCTTGACAGCCTATAATTCACCCCTCCACTTT	CASSLTAYNSPLHF
.	TRBV4-1	TRBJ2-2	many	TGCGCCAGCAGCCAAGATCGAGGGTGGGACGGGGAGCTGTTTTTT	CASSQDRGWDGELFF
.	TRBV20-1	TRBJ2-5	many	TGCAGTGCTAGATTGCTCGGGCAAGAGACCCAGTACTTC	CSARLLGQETQYF
.	TRBV12-3/TRBV12-4	TRBJ2-7	many	TGTGCCAGCAGAATTGGACACGCGCCGGGTTACGAGCAGTACTTC	CASRIGHAPGYEQYF
TRBD2	TRBV18	TRBJ2-2	.	TGTGCCAGCTCACCCCTCGGCACTAGCGGGAGCGGAACCGGGGAGCTGTTTTTT	CASSPLGTSGSGTGELFF
.	TRBV5-1	TRBJ2-6	.	TGCGCCAGCAGCCTTACTCCTTCGGCTCTAGGAGGGGCCAACGTCCTGACTTTC	CASSLTPSALGGANVLTF
.	TRBV5-5	TRBJ1-4	many	TGTGCCAGCAGCTTGGAGGGGGTTCTGTTTTTT	CASSLEGVLFF
.	TRBV20-1	TRBJ2-5	.	TGCAGTGCTAGAGATATGGTCCAAGAGACCCAGTACTTC	CSARDMVQETQYF
TRBD1	TRBV9	TRBJ1-6	.	TGTGCCAGCAGCAGGGACAGTAATTCACCCCTCCACTTT	CASSRDSNSPLHF
.	TRBV6-5	TRBJ2-2	many	TGTGCCAGCAGTTCACAGGGGACTCGAAGCACCGGGGAGCTGTTTTTT	CASSSQGTRSTGELFF
.	TRBV4-2	TRBJ1-1	.	TGTGCCAGCAGCCAAGTCCAGGGCACAGGCGCGAACACTGAAGCTTTCTTT	CASSQVQGTGANTEAFF
.	TRBV20-1	TRBJ2-7	few	TGCAGCGCCCAGGTGGTCGTTTACGAGCAGTACTTC	CSAQVVVYEQYF
.	TRBV14	TRBJ1-4	few	TGTGCCAGCAGCCCCCCCGGGGTTGTGGGTGAAAAACTGTTTTTT	CASSPPGVVGEKLFF
TRBD2	TRBV5-1	TRBJ2-3	few	TGCGCCAGCAGCTTGGCCAAACTAGCGGGGAGCACAGATACGCAGTATTTT	CASSLAKLAGSTDTQYF
TRBD2	TRBV7-3	TRBJ2-1	many	TGTGCCAGCAGCACTTCGGGCGGGGGGGTGAATGAGCAGTTCTTC	CASSTSGGGVNEQFF
.	TRBV13	TRBJ2-1	.	TGTGCCAGCAGCTTTATGCGTGCCGATGAGCAGTTCTTC	CASSFMRADEQFF
TRBD1	TRBV15	TRBJ2-2	many	TGTGCCACCAGCAAGGACAGGGGGAAGTCCGGGGAGCTGTTTTTT	CATSKDRGKSGELFF
.	TRBV29-1	TRBJ1-2	many	TGCAGCGTTGAAGATCGTCGCCTACTGGATGGCTACACCTTC	CSVEDRRLLDGYTF
TRBD1	TRBV4-2	TRBJ2-7	few	TGTGCCAGCAGCCAAGATCGGGACAGGGTCTACGAGCAGTACTTC	CASSQDRDRVYEQYF
.	TRBV21-1	TRBJ2-5	many	TGTGCCAGCAGCAACCTACTAGCGGGAGGGCGCGAGACCCAGTACTTC	CASSNLLAGGRETQYF
TRBD1	TRBV4-2	TRBJ1-2	.	TGTGCCAGCAGCCAAGTTGCGGTGCGGAGTCCCCTGACCGGGACAGGGGGGTATGGCTACACCTTC	CASSQVAVRSPLTGTGGYGYTF
.	TRBV12-3/TRBV12-4	TRBJ2-5	many	TGTGCCAGCAGGGGCGTTGGAAGCCAAAAGACCCAGTACTTC	CASRGVGSQKTQYF
TRBD2	TRBV12-3/TRBV12-4	TRBJ2-1	few	TGTGCCAGCAGTCCCCCGGGACTAGCCCCCTGGAATGAGCAGTTCTTC	CASSPPGLAPWNEQFF
.	TRBV20-1	TRBJ2-1	.	TGCAGTGCTTTAGAAGGAGCCGACAATGAGCAGTTCTTC	CSALEGADNEQFF
TRBD1	TRBV18	TRBJ1-1	many	TGTGCCAGCTCACCCGGGACAGTGAGCACTGAAGCTTTCTTT	CASSPGTVSTEAFF
.	TRBV7-9	TRBJ2-7	many	TGTGCCAGCAGCCCCACACAAGAACACCTCTACGAGCAGTACTTC	CASSPTQEHLYEQYF
.	TRBV4-1	TRBJ2-1	few	TGCGCCAGCAGCCAAGTCAGCGGAGGGACCTACAATGAGCAGTTCTTC	CASSQVSGGTYNEQFF